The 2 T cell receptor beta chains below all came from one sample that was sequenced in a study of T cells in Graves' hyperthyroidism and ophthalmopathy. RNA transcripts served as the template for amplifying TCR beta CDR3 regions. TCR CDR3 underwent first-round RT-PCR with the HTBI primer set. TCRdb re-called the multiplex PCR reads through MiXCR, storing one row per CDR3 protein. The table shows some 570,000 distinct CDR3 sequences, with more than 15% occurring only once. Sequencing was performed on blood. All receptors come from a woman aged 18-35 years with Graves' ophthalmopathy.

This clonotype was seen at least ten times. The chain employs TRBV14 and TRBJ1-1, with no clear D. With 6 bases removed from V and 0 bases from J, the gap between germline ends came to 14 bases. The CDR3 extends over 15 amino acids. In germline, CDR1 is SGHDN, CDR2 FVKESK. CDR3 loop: CASSSGGLLNTEAFF. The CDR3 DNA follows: TGTGCCAGCAGTTCGGGCGGACTCTTGAACACTGAAGCTTTCTTT.

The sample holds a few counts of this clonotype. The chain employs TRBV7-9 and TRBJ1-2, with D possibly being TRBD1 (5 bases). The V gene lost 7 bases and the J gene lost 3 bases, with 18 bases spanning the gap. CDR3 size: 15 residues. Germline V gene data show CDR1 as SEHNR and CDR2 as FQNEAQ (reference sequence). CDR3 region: CASNPHRRVHYGYTF. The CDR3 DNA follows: TGTGCCAGCAACCCCCATCGCAGGGTACACTATGGCTACACCTTC. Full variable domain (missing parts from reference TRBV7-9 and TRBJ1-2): DTGVSQNPRHKITKRGQNVTFRCDPISEHNRLYWYRQTLGQGPEFLTYFQNEAQLEKSRLLSDRFSAERPKGSFSTLEIQRTEQGDSAMYLCASNPHRRVHYGYTFGSGTRLTVV.